This T cell receptor beta chain emerged from a study of regulatory T cells in long-lasting Graves disease. Of note for this clonotype: Its matching antigen is unknown.

Regarding time point: newly diagnosed GD, antithyroid drugs for less than 3 months. After RNA was extracted from PBMCs, the TCR library was made from it. The TCR beta library used iRepertoire HTBI primers with Arm-PCR amplification of CDR3. TCRdb reanalysed the multiplex PCR reads using MiXCR and keeps one entry per CDR3 protein. This table holds about 420,000 distinct CDR3 sequences, 15% to 20% found once. General study points: The number of shared public clonotypes was higher in persistent patients (around 2,700) than new patients (966).

A further study also used this sample, focusing on T cells in Graves' hyperthyroidism and ophthalmopathy. That work contributes: Researchers defined stable Graves' hyperthyroidism as no ophthalmopathy progression within 18 months.

The sequences come from peripheral blood mononuclear cells (PBMCs), collected at new diagnosis, from a patient treated with antithyroid drugs. This sequence originates from a woman under 30 with Graves disease.

CDR3 sequence: CASSKGHSNQPQHF. The CDR3 DNA follows: TGTGCCAGTAGTAAGGGTCATAGCAATCAGCCCCAGCATTTT. The chain combines TRBV19 with TRBJ1-5, with no clear D. The CDR3 is 14 residues long. The V end lost 4 bases, the J end lost 0 bases, and 7 bases lay between the germline ends. CDR1 and CDR2 from the germline V gene are LNHDA and SQIVND (reference sequence).